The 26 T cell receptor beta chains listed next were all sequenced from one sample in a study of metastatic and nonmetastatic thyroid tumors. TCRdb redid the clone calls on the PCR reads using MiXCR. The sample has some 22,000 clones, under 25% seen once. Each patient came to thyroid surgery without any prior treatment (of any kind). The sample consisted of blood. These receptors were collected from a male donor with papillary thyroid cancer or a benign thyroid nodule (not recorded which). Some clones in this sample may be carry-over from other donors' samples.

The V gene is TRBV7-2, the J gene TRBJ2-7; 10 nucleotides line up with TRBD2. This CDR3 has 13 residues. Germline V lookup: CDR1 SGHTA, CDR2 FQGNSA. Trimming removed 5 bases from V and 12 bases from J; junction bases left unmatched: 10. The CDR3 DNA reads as TGTGCCAGCAGCCAGCTAGCGGGAGTCCTCGGGTACTTC. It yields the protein CASSQLAGVLGYF.

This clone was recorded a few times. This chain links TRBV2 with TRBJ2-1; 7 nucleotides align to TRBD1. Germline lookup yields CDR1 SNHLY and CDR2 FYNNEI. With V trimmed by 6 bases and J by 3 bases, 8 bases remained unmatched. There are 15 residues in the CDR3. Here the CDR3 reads CASSRRGQNYNEQFF. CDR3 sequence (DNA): TGTGCCAGCAGCCGAAGGGGGCAAAACTACAATGAGCAGTTCTTC.

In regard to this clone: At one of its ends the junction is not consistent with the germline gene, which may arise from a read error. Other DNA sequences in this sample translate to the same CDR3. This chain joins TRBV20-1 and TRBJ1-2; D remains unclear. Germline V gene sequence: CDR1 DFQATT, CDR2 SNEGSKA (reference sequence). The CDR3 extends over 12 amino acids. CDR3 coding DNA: TGCAGTGCTAGGGAAGATAACTATGGATACACCTTC. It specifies CSAREDNYGYTF.

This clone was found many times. The CDR3 coding sequence is TGTGCCAGCAGTCATGACCGGGACACCAGAGGGTACGAGCAGTACTTC. Its translation: CASSHDRDTRGYEQYF. This chain uses TRBV28 with TRBJ2-7; tentative D call: TRBD1 (6 bases). V was shortened by 5 bases and J by 4 bases, with 21 bases between the two germline ends. From germline, CDR1 is MDHEN and CDR2 SYDVKM. The CDR3 extends over 16 amino acids.

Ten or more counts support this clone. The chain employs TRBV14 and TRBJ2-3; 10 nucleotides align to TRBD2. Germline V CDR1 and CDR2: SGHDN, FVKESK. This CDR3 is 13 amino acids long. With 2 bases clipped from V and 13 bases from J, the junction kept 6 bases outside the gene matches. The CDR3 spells CASSQTTSGLEYF. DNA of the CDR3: TGTGCCAGCAGCCAAACGACTAGCGGGCTTGAGTATTTT.

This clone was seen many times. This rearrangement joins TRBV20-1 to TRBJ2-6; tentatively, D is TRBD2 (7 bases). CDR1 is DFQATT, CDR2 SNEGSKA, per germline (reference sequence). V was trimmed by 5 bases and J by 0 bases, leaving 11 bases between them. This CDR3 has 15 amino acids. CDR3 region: CSAGGGRSGANVLTF. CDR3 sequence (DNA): TGCAGTGCTGGGGGGGGCCGCTCTGGGGCCAACGTCCTGACTTTC.

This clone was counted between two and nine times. CDR3 DNA sequence: TGCGCCAGCAGCTTGGAACAGGGGGCTCGGGCCAATGAGCAGTTCTTC. Amino acid sequence: CASSLEQGARANEQFF. The gene calls are TRBV5-1 and TRBJ2-1; 9 positions match TRBD1. J gave up 6 bases and V 0 bases, and 7 bases lay outside the gene matches. This CDR3 region has 16 residues. Germline CDR1 SGHRS, CDR2 YFSETQ.

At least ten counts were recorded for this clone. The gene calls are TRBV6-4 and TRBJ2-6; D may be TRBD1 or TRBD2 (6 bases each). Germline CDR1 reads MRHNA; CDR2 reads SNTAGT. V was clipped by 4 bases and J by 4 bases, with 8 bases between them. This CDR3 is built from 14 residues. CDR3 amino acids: CASSGGAGANVLTF. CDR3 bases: TGTGCCAGCAGTGGGGGGGCCGGGGCCAACGTCCTGACTTTC.

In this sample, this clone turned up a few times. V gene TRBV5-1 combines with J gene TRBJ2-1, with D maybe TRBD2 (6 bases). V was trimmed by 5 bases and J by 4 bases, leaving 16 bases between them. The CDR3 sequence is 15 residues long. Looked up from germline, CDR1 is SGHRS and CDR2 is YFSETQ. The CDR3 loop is CASRFPIAVYNEQFF. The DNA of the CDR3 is TGCGCCAGCAGATTCCCCATAGCGGTTTACAATGAGCAGTTCTTC.

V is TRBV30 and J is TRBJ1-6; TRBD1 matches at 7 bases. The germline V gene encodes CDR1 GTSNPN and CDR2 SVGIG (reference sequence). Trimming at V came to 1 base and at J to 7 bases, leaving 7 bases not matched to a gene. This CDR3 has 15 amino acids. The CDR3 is CAWSGTGVWNSPLHF. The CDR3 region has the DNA TGTGCCTGGAGTGGGACAGGTGTATGGAATTCACCCCTCCACTTT.

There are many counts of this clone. For the CDR3, the DNA is TGTGCCAGCAGTTTAGGGGACAGCTCCTACGAGCAGTACTTC. Protein product: CASSLGDSSYEQYF. The chain links TRBV28 to TRBJ2-7, with 7 bases fitting TRBD1. This CDR3 has 14 residues. The J segment lost 0 bases and the V segment lost 2 bases, leaving 1 base of the junction unmatched. From germline, CDR1 is MDHEN and CDR2 SYDVKM.

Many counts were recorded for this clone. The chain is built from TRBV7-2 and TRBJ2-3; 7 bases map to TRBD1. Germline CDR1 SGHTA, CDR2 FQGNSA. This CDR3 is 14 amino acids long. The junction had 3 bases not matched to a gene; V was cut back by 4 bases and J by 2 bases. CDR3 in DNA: TGTGCCAGCAGCTCAGGGGGATACACAGATACGCAGTATTTT. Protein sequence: CASSSGGYTDTQYF.

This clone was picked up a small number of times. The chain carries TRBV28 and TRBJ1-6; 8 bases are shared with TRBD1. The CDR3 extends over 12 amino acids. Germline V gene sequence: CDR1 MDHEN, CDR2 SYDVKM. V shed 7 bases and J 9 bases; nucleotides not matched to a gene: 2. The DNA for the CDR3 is TGTGCCAGCAACGGACAGGGTTCACCCCTCCACTTT. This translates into CASNGQGSPLHF. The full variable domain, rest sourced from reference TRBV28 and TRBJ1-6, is DVKVTQSSRYLVKRTGEKVFLECVQDMDHENMFWYRQDPGLGLRLIYFSYDVKMKEKGDIPEGYSVSREKKERFSLILESASTNQTSMYLCASNGQGSPLHFGNGTRLTVT.

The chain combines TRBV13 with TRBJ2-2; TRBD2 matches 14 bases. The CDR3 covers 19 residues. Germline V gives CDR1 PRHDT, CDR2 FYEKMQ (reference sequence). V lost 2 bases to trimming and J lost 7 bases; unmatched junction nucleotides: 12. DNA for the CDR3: TGTGCCAGCAGCTTACATGGGACAGGGACTAGCGGGAGCTGCGGGGAGCTGTTTTTT. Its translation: CASSLHGTGTSGSCGELFF.

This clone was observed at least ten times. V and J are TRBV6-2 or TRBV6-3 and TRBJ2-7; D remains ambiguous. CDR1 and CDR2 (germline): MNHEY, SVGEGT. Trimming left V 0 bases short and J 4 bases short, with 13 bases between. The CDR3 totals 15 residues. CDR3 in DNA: TGTGCCAGCAGTTACTCGTGGATACGGCAGTACGAGCAGTACTTC. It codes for CASSYSWIRQYEQYF.

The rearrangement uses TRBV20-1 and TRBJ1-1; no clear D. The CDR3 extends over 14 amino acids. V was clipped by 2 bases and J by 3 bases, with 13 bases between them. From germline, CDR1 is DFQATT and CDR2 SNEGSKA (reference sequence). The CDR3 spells CSARSLAGHTEAFF. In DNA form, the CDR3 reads TGCAGTGCTAGATCACTGGCCGGTCACACTGAAGCTTTCTTT.

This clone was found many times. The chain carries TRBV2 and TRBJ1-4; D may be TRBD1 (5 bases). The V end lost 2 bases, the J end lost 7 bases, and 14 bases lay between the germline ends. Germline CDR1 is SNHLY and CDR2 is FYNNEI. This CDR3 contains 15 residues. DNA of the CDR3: TGTGCCAGCAGTGAACAGGGAGCTCGATTTGAAAAACTGTTTTTT. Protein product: CASSEQGARFEKLFF.

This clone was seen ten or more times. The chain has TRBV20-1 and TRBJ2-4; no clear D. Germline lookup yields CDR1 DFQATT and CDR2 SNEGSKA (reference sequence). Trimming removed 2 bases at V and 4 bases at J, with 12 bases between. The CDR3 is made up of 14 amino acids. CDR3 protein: CSARQTDFKNIQYF. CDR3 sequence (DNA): TGCAGTGCTAGACAGACGGATTTTAAAAACATTCAGTACTTC.

CDR3 in DNA: TGTGCCAGCAGCCAGGGGGCGCGGGAAAAACTGTTTTTT. As protein: CASSQGAREKLFF. The chain links TRBV3-1 to TRBJ1-4; D is perhaps TRBD1 (6 bases). The germline V gene encodes CDR1 LGHDT and CDR2 YNNKEL (reference sequence). The V and J ends lost 3 bases and 8 bases respectively, with 10 bases between them. The CDR3 length is 13 residues.

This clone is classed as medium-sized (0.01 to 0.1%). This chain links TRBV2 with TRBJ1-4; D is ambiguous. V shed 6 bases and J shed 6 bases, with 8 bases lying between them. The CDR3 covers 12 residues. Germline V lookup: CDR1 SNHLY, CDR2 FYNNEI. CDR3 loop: CASRSWDEKLFF. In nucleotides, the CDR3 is TGTGCCAGCAGATCGTGGGATGAAAAACTGTTTTTT.

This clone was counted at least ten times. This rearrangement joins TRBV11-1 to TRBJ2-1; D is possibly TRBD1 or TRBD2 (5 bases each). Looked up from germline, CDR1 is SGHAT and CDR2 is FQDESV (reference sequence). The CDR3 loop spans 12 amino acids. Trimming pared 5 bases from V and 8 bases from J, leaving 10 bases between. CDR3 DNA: TGTGCCAGCAGCCCTTTGGGGGATGAGCAGTTCTTC. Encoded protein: CASSPLGDEQFF.

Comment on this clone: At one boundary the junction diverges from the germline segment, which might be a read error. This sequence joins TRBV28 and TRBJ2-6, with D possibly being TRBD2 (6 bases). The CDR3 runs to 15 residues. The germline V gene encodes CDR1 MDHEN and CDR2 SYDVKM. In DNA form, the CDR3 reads TGTGCCAGCTCCGGAGGGAGCTCTGGGGCCAACGTCCTGACCTTC. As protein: CASSGGSSGANVLTF.

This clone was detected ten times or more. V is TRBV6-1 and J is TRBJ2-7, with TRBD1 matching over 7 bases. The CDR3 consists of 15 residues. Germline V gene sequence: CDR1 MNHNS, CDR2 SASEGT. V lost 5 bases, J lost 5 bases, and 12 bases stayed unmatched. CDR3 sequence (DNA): TGTGCCAGCAGTCCTGGGACAGTCCGAGTGGACGAGCAGTACTTC. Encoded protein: CASSPGTVRVDEQYF.

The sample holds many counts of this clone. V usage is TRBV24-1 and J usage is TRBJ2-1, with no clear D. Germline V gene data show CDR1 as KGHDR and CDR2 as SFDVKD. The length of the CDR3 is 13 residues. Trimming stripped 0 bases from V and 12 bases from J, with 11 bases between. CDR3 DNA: TGTGCCACCAGTGATTTGGAGTTGGGAAGGCAGTTCTTC. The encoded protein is CATSDLELGRQFF.

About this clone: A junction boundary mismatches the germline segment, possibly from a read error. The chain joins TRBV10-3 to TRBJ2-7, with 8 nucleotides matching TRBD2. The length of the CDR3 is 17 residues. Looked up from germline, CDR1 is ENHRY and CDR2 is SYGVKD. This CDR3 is CAISESSGILWAYEPYF. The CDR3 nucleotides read TGTGCCATCAGTGAGTCTAGCGGGATCCTCTGGGCCTACGAGCCGTACTTC.

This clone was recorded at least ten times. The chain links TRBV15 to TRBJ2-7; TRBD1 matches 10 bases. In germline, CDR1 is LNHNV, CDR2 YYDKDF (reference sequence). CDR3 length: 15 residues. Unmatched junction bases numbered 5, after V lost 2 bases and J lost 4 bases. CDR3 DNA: TGTGCCACCAGCAGAAACCGACAGGGGGCTTACGAGCAGTACTTC. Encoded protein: CATSRNRQGAYEQYF.